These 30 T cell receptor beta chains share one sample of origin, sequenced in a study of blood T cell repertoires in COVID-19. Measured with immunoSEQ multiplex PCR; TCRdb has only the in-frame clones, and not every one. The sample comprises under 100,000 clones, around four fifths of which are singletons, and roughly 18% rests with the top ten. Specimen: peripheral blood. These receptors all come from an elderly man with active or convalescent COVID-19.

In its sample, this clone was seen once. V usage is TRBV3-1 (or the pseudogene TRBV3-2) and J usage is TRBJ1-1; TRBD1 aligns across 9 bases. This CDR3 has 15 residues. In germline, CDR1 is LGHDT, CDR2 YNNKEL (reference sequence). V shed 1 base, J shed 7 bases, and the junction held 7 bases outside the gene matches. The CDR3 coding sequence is TGTGCCAGCAGCCAAGCACCCACAGGGGGCGTTGAAGCTTTCTTT. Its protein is CASSQAPTGGVEAFF.

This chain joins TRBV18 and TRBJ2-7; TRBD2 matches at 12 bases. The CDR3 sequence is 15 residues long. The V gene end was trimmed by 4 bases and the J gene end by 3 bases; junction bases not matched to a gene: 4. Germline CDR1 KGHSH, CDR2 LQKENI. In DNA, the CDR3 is TGTGCCAGCTCACTGCGGACTAGCGGGGTCTACGAGCAGTACGTC. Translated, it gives CASSLRTSGVYEQYV.

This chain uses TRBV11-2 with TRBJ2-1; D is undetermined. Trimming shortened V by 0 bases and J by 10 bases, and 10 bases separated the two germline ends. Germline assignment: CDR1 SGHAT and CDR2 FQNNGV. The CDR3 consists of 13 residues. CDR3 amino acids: CASSLDRETEQFF. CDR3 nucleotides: TGTGCCAGCAGCTTAGATCGAGAGACAGAGCAGTTCTTC.

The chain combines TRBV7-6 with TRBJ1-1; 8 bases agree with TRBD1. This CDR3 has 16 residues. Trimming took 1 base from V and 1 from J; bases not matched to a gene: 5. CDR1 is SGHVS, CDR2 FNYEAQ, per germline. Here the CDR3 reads CASSLGTGLGNTEAFF. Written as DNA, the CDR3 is TGTGCCAGCAGCTTAGGGACAGGGTTGGGGAACACTGAAGCTTTCTTT.

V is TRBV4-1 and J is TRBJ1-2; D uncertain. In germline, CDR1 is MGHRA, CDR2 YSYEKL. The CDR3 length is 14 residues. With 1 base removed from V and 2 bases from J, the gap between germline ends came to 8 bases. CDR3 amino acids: CASSQAYTNYGYTF. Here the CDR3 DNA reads TGCGCCAGCAGCCAAGCGTATACAAACTATGGCTACACCTTC.

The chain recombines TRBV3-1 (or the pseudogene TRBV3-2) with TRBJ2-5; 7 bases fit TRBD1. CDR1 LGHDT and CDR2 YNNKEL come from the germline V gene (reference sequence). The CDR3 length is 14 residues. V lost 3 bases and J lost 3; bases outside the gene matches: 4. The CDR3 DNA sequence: TGTGCCAGCAGCCAGGCCAGGGGGAAAGAGACCCAGTACTTC. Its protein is CASSQARGKETQYF.

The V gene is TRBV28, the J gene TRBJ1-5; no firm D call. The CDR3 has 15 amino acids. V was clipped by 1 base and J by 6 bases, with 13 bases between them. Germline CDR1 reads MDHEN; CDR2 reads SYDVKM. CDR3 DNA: TGTGCCAGCAGTTTATTTATCCCCGGGTCTCAGCCCCAGCATTTT. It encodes CASSLFIPGSQPQHF.

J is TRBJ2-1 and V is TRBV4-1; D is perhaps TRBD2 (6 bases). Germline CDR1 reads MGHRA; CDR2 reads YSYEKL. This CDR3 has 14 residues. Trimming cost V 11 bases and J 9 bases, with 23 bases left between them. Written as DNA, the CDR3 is TGCGCCGCGTCCGTCTCGGGAGCGTTGACTGAGCAGTTCTTC. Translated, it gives CAASVSGALTEQFF.

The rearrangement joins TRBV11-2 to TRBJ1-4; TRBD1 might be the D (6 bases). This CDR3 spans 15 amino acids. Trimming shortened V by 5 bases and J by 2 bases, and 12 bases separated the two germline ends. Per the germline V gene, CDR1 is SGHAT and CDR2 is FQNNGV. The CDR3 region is CASSPRGRTNEKLFF. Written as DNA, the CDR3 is TGTGCCAGCAGCCCCAGGGGAAGGACTAATGAAAAACTGTTTTTT.

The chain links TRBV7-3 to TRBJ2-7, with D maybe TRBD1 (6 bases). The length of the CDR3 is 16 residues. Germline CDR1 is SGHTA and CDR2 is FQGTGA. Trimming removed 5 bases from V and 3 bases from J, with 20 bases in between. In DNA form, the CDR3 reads TGTGCCAGCAGCCCCGGGACATCCCCCGGGATCTACGAGCAGTACGTC. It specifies CASSPGTSPGIYEQYV.

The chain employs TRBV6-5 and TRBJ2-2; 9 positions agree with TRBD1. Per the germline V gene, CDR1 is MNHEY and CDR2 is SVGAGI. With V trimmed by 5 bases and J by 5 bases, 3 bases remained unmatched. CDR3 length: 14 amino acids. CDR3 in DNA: TGTGCCAGCAGTATCGACAGGGGGACCGGGGAGCTGTTTTTT. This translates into CASSIDRGTGELFF.

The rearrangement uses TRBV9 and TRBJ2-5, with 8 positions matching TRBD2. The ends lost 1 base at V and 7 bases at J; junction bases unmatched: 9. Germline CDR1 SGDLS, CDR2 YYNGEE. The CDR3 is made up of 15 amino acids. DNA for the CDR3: TGTGCCAGCAGCGTATACGGGAGGGCCCTAGGGACCCAGTACTTC. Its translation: CASSVYGRALGTQYF. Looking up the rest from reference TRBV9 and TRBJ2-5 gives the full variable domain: DSGVTQTPKHLITATGQRVTLRCSPRSGDLSVYWYQQSLDQGLQFLIQYYNGEERAKGNILERFSAQQFPDLHSELNLSSLELGDSALYFCASSVYGRALGTQYFGPGTRLLVL.

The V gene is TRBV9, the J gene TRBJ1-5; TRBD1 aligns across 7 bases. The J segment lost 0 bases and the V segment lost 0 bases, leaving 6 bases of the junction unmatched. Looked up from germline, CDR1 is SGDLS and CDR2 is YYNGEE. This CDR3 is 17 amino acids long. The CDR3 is CASSVGPGGYSNQPQHF. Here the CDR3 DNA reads TGTGCCAGCAGCGTAGGTCCAGGGGGGTATAGCAATCAGCCCCAGCATTTT.

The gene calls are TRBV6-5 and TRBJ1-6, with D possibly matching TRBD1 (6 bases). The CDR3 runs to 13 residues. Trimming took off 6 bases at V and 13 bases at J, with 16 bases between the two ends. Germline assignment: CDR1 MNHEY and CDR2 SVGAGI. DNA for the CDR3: TGTGCCAGCAGAGAGACAGGCGGATTGCCCCTCCACTTT. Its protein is CASRETGGLPLHF.

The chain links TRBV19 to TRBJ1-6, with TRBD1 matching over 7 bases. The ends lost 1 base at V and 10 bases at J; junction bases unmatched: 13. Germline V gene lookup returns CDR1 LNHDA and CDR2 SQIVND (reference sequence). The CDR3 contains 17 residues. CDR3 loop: CASSIGVRGELGSPLHF. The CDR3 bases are TGTGCCAGTAGTATAGGGGTCAGGGGGGAACTTGGATCACCCCTCCACTTT.

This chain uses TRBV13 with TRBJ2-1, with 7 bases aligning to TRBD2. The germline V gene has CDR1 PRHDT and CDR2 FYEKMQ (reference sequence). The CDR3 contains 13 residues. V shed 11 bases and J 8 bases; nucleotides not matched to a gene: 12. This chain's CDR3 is CASSAAGEDEQFF. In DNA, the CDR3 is TGTGCCTCCAGCGCGGCGGGAGAAGATGAGCAGTTCTTC.

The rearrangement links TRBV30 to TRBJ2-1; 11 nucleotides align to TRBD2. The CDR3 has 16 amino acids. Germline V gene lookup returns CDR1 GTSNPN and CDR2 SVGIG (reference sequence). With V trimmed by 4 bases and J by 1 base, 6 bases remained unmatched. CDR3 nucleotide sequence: TGTGCCTGGACTGATAGGACTAGCGGGTCCTACAATGAGCAGTTCTTC. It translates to CAWTDRTSGSYNEQFF.

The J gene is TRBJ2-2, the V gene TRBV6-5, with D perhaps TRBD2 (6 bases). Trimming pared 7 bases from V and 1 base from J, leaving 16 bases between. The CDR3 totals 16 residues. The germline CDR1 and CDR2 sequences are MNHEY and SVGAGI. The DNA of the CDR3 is TGTGCCAGCATTTATTCAGGGACTCTGAACACCGGGGAGCTGTTTTTT. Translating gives CASIYSGTLNTGELFF.

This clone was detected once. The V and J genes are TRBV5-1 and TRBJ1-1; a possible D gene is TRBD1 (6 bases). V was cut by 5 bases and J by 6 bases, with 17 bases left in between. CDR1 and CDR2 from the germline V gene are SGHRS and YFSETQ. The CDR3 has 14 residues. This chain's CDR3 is CASRLFDGGAEAFF. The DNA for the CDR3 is TGCGCCAGCAGGCTTTTCGATGGGGGCGCTGAAGCTTTCTTT.

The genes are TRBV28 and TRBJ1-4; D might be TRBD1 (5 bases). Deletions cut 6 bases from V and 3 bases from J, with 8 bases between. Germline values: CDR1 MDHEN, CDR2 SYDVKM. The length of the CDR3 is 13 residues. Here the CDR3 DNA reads TGTGCCAGCAGGGAGACAGCTAATGAAAAACTGTTTTTT. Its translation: CASRETANEKLFF.

The DNA of the CDR3 is TGTGCCAGCAGCCCCCCAGGGGCTGGTAATGAAAAACTGTTTTTT. Amino acid sequence: CASSPPGAGNEKLFF. The J gene is TRBJ1-4, the V gene TRBV28, with D possibly being TRBD1 (6 bases). V dropped 6 bases and J dropped 4 bases, with 15 bases sitting between them. The CDR3 length is 15 residues. CDR1 is MDHEN, CDR2 SYDVKM, per germline.

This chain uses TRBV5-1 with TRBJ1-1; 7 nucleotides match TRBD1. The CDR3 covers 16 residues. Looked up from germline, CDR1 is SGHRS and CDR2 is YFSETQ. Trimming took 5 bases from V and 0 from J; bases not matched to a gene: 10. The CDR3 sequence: CASRQQMGQLNTEAFF. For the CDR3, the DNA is TGCGCCAGCAGACAACAGATGGGACAGTTGAACACTGAAGCTTTCTTT.

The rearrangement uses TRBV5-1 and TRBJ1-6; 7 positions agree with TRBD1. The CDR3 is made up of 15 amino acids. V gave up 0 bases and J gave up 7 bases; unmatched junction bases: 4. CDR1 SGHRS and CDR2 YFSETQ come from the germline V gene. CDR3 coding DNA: TGCGCCAGCAGCTTGGAAGCCAGGGGGAATTCACCCCTCCACTTT. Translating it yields CASSLEARGNSPLHF.

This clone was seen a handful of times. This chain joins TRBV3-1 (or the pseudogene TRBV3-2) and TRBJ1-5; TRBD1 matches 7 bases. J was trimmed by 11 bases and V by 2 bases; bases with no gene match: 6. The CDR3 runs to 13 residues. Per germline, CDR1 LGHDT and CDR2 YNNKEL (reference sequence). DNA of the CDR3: TGTGCCAGCAGCCAAACACAGGGGACCTCCCAGCATTTT. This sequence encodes CASSQTQGTSQHF.

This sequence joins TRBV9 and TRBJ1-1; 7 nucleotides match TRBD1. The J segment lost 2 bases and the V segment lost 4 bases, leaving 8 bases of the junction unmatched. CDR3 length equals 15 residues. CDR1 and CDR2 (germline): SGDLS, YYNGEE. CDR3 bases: TGTGCCAGCAGCCCAAGGGACAGCGGTAACACTGAAGCTTTCTTT. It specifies CASSPRDSGNTEAFF.

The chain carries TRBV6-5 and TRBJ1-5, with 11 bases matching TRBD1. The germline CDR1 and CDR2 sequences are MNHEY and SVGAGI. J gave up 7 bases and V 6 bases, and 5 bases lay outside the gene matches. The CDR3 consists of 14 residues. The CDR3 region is CASRPGTGGQPQHF. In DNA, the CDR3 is TGTGCCAGCAGACCCGGGACAGGGGGACAGCCCCAGCATTTT.

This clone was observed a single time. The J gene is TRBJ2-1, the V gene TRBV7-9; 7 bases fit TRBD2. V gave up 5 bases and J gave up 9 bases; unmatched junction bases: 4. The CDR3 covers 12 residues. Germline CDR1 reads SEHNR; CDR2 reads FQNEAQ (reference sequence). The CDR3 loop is CASSPWEGEQFF. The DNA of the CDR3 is TGTGCCAGCAGCCCCTGGGAGGGTGAGCAGTTCTTC.

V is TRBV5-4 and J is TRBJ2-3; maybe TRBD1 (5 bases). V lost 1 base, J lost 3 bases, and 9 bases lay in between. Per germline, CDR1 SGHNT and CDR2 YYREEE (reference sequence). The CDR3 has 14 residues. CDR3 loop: CASSLNRLTDTQYF. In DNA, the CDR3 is TGTGCCAGCAGCTTGAACAGGTTGACAGATACGCAGTATTTT.

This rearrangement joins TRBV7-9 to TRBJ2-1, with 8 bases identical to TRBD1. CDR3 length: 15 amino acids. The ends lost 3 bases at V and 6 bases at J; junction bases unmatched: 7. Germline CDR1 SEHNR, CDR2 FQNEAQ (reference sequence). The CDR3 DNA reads TGTGCCAGCAGCTTCGACCGGGACAGGACCAATGAGCAGTTCTTC. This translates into CASSFDRDRTNEQFF.

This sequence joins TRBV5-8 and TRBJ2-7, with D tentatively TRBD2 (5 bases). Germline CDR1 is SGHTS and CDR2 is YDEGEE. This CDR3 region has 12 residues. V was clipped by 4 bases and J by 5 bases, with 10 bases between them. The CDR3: CASSRRGNEQYV. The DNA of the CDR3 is TGTGCCAGCAGCAGAAGAGGGAACGAGCAGTACGTC.